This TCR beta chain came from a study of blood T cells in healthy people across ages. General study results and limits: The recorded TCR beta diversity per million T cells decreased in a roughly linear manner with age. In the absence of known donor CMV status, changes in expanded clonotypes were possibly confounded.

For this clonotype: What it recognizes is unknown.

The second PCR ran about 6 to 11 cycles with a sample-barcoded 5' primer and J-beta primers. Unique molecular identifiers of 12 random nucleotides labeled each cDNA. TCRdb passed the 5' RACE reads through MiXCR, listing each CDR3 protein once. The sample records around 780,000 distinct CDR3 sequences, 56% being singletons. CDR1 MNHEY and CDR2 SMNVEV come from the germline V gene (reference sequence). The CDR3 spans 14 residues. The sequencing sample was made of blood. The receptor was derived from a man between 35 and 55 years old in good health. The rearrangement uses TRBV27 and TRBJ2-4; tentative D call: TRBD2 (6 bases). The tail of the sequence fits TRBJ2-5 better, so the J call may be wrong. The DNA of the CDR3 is TGTGCCAGCAGCCAACTAGCTGGCACCGAGACCCAGTACTTC. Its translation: CASSQLAGTETQYF.